Described below is a single T cell receptor (beta chain) sequence and its context. Its antigen is not known. This sample is part of a study of OX40 agonist ivuxolimab in advanced cancers. Study-wide background: Patients received the agonistic anti-OX40 (CD134) antibody ivuxolimab. The study enrolled dose-escalation patients with hepatocellular carcinoma, melanoma, renal cell or head and neck cancer. Study findings and constraints: In the 0.1-3.0 mg/kg groups, partial responders showed among the lowest expansion.

Germline CDR1 is LNHDA and CDR2 is SQIVND (reference sequence). The CDR3 sequence is 13 residues long. The ends lost 5 bases at V and 3 bases at J; junction bases unmatched: 3. Sequenced by immunoSEQ multiplex PCR; TCRdb stores in-frame clones only, minus some. Of 59,000 or so clones detected, 70% to 85% appear once; the ten largest clones hold around 3.6%. The receptor was isolated from an adult with an advanced solid tumor such as melanoma, head and neck, liver or kidney cancer. The starting material was CD4+ or CD8+ T cells sorted from blood, obtained in a trial of the OX40 agonist ivuxolimab. The rearrangement uses TRBV19 and TRBJ2-5, with TRBD2 matching over 7 bases. CDR3: CASSREDEETQYF. The CDR3 DNA follows: TGTGCCAGTAGTCGGGAGGATGAAGAGACCCAGTACTTC.